This T cell receptor beta chain emerged from a study of T-cell memory formation after mild COVID-19. Study context: Largely, the TCR clusters proved donor specific.

This clonotype appeared a few times. TCRdb used MiXCR to reprocess the 5' RACE reads, holding one entry per CDR3 protein. The sample lists roughly 400,000 distinct CDR3 sequences; 20% to 25% were seen once. The sequencing input was PBMCs or a T cell subset sorted from them (not recorded which). This receptor was obtained from an adult woman who had mild COVID-19 (a few samples of this study predate the infection). Cell type and time point are not known.

CDR3 coding DNA: TGTGCCAGCAGTTTAGCGGCGAGCAGGACATCCTACGAGCAGTACTTC. It yields the protein CASSLAASRTSYEQYF. The rearrangement joins TRBV12-3 or TRBV12-4 to TRBJ2-7, with TRBD1 as a possible D gene (5 bases). Trimming shortened V by 0 bases and J by 1 base, and 13 bases separated the two germline ends. The CDR3 contains 16 residues.